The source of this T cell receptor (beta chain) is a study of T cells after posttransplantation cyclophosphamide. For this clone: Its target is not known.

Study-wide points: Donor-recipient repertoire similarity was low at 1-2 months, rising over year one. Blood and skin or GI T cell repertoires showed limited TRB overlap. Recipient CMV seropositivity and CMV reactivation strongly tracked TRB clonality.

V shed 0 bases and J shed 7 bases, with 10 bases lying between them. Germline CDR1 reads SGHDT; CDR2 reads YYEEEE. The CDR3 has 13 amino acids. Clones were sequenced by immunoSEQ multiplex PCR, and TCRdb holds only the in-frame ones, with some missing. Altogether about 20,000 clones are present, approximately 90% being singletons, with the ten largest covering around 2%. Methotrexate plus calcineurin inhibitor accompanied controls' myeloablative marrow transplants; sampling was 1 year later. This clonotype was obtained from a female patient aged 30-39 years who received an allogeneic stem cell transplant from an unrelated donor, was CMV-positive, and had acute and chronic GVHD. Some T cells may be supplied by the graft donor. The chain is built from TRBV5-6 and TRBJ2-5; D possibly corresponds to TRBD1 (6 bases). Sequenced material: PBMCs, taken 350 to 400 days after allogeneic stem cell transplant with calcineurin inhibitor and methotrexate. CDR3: CASSLDRAGTQYF. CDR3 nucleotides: TGTGCCAGCAGCTTGGACAGGGCGGGGACCCAGTACTTC. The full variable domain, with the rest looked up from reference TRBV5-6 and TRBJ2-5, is DAGVTQSPTHLIKTRGQQVTLRCSPKSGHDTVSWYQQALGQGPQFIFQYYEEEERQRGNFPDRFSGHQFPNYSSELNVNALLLGDSALYLCASSLDRAGTQYFGPGTRLLVL.